This T cell receptor (beta chain) was observed in a study of cytomegalovirus exposure and HLA in healthy donors. The PCR had 60 Vbeta and 13 Jbeta primers. Using immunoSEQ multiplex PCR, the repertoire was profiled, and TCRdb retains in-frame clones only, with some absent. The sample yields about 170,000 clones, roughly four fifths seen once. The CDR3 loop spans 13 amino acids. The receptor comes from a female donor in good health and CMV-seronegative. The sequencing input was PBMCs. The chain couples TRBV6-7 to TRBJ2-5; TRBD2 matches 7 bases. TRBV6-7 is flagged as an ORF with uncertain function. The CDR3 DNA sequence: TGTCGTCTAGCGGAAAAGCGTTCAGAGACCCAGTACTTC. Encoded protein: CRLAEKRSETQYF.